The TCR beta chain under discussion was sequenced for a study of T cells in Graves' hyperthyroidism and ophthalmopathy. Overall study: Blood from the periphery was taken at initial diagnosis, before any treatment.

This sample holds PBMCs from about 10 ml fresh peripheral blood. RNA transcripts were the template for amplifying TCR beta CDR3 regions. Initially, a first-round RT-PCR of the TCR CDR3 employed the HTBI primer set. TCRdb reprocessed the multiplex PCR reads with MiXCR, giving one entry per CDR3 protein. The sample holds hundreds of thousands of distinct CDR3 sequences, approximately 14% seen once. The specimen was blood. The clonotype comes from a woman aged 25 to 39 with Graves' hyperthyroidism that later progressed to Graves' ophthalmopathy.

CDR3 protein: CASYLGQGFPNTEAFF. In nucleotides, the CDR3 is TGTGCCAGCTACCTCGGACAGGGATTTCCGAACACTGAAGCTTTCTTT. The rearrangement uses TRBV2 and TRBJ1-1, with 8 bases lining up with TRBD1. CDR1 is SNHLY and CDR2 is FYNNEI in the germline V gene. The ends lost 8 bases at V and 1 base at J; junction bases unmatched: 12. The CDR3 consists of 16 residues. The full variable domain, completed using reference TRBV2 and TRBJ1-1, is EPEVTQTPSHQVTQMGQEVILRCVPISNHLYFYWYRQILGQKVEFLVSFYNNEISEKSEIFDDQFSVERPDGSNFTLKIRSTKLEDSAMYFCASYLGQGFPNTEAFFGQGTRLTVV.